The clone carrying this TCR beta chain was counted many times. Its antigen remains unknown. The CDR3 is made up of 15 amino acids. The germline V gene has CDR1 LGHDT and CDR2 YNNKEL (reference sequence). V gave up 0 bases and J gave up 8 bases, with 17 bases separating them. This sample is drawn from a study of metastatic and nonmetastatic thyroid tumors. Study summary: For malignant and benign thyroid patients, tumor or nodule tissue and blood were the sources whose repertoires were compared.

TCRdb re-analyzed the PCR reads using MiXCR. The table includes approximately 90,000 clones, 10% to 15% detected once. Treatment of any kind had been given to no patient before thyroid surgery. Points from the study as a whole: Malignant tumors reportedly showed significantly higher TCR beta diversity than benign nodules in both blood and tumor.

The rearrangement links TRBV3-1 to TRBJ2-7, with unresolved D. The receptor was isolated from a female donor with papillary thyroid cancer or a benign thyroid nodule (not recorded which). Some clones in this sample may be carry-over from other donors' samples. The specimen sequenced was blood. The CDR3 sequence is CASSQDMGPSEKQYF. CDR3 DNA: TGTGCCAGCAGCCAAGACATGGGCCCGAGTGAGAAGCAGTACTTC.